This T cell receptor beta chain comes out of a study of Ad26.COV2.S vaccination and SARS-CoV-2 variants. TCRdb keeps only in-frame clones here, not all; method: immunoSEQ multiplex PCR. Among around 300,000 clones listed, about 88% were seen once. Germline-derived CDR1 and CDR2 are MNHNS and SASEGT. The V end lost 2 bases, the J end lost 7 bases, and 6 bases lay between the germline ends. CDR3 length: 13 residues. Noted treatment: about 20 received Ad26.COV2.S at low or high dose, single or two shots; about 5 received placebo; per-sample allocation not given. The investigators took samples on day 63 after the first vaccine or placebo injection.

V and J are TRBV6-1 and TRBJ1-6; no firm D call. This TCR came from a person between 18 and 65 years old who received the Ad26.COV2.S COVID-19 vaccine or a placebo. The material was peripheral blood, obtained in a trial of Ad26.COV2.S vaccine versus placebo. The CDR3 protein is CASSESLNSPLHF. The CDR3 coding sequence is TGTGCCAGCAGTGAATCGTTAAATTCACCCCTCCACTTT.